A single sample is the source of the 17 T cell receptor beta chains below, sequenced in a study of low-dose radiotherapy and immunotherapy resistance in tumors. TRAV- and TRBV-specific primers primed first-strand cDNA, covering alpha and beta chains. TCR amplification involved about 18 PCR cycles with a constant-region primer and V-primer adapter. TCRdb reprocessed the reads via MiXCR and lists one record per CDR3 protein. Among 7,500 to 10,000 distinct CDR3 sequences listed, about three quarters were seen once. The origin of the receptors is a human donor with advanced metastatic prostate, ovarian, gallbladder or colorectal cancer (not recorded which). This table probably holds off-target reads from a library built for another chain.

This chain joins TRBV4-3 and TRBJ1-5, with 8 bases lining up with TRBD1. The germline gives CDR1 LGHNA, CDR2 YSLEER. The ends lost 0 bases at V and 6 bases at J; junction bases unmatched: 4. The CDR3 is 15 amino acids. Here the CDR3 reads CASSQDRGPGQPQHF. The CDR3 DNA reads TGCGCCAGCAGCCAAGACAGGGGGCCAGGTCAGCCCCAGCATTTT.

The chain couples TRBV28 to TRBJ1-2; D may be TRBD1 (6 bases). CDR1 and CDR2 from the germline V gene are MDHEN and SYDVKM. Trimming removed 8 bases from V and 8 bases from J, with 12 bases in between. The CDR3 consists of 11 residues. CDR3 sequence (DNA): TGTGCCAGCGCAACAGGGCCCGGCTACACCTTC. It translates to CASATGPGYTF.

The V gene is TRBV5-5, the J gene TRBJ1-1; TRBD1 aligns across 7 bases. V shed 4 bases, J shed 2 bases, and the junction held 5 bases outside the gene matches. CDR3 length: 14 amino acids. In germline, CDR1 is SGHKS, CDR2 YYEKEE (reference sequence). CDR3 nucleotide sequence: TGTGCCAGCAGCCCGACAGGGAGTAACACTGAAGCTTTCTTT. This translates into CASSPTGSNTEAFF.

The chain joins TRBV4-3 to TRBJ2-5, with D perhaps TRBD1 (6 bases). V was clipped by 0 bases and J by 5 bases, with 13 bases between them. This CDR3 region has 15 residues. Germline-derived CDR1 and CDR2 are LGHNA and YSLEER. CDR3 sequence (DNA): TGCGCCAGCAGCCAAGATATGGACAGCGCGGAGACCCAGTACTTC. The encoded protein is CASSQDMDSAETQYF.

The rearrangement joins TRBV19 to TRBJ1-1; D is undetermined. The ends were cut back, 6 bases at V and 6 bases at J, with 17 bases in the middle. Per germline, CDR1 LNHDA and CDR2 SQIVND (reference sequence). This CDR3 contains 14 residues. The CDR3 coding sequence is TGTGCCAGTAGAGAGGGCAGCGACGGCTCTGAAGCTTTCTTT. This codes for CASREGSDGSEAFF.

This chain links TRBV9 with TRBJ2-1; 9 nucleotides agree with TRBD2. This CDR3 has 16 amino acids. J gave up 4 bases and V 4 bases, and 9 bases lay outside the gene matches. CDR1 and CDR2 from the germline V gene are SGDLS and YYNGEE. The DNA for the CDR3 is TGTGCCAGCAGCACCTCCGTCACTAGCGGGTACAATGAGCAGTTCTTC. Translated: CASSTSVTSGYNEQFF.

This clonotype came up a few times. The rearrangement links TRBV5-1 to TRBJ2-3, with 11 bases matching TRBD2. V trimming: 0 bases; J trimming: 2 bases; junction bases outside the gene matches: 5. Germline loops: CDR1 SGHRS, CDR2 YFSETQ. The CDR3 loop spans 17 amino acids. The DNA of the CDR3 is TGCGCCAGCAGCTTGGGTGCTAGCGGGAGGTCCACAGATACGCAGTATTTT. This gives the protein CASSLGASGRSTDTQYF.

The chain uses TRBV28 and TRBJ2-7; a possible D gene is TRBD1 (6 bases). CDR3 length: 16 amino acids. CDR1 and CDR2 (germline): MDHEN, SYDVKM. V was cut by 6 bases and J by 5 bases, with 23 bases left in between. The CDR3 loop reads CASRTPRWQGLDEQYF. CDR3 DNA sequence: TGTGCCAGCAGAACCCCTAGGTGGCAGGGGCTGGACGAGCAGTACTTC. Filled out from reference TRBV28 and TRBJ2-7, the complete variable domain reads DVKVTQSSRYLVKRTGEKVFLECVQDMDHENMFWYRQDPGLGLRLIYFSYDVKMKEKGDIPEGYSVSREKKERFSLILESASTNQTSMYLCASRTPRWQGLDEQYFGPGTRLTVT.

The chain couples TRBV10-3 to TRBJ2-3; the match to TRBD2 covers 8 bases. J gave up 0 bases and V 6 bases, and 5 bases lay outside the gene matches. The CDR3 runs to 15 residues. The germline V gene encodes CDR1 ENHRY and CDR2 SYGVKD. Written as DNA, the CDR3 is TGTGCCATCAGCGATAGCGGGACAAGCACAGATACGCAGTATTTT. Translated, it gives CAISDSGTSTDTQYF.

This clonotype has more than one count but fewer than ten. V and J are TRBV28 and TRBJ1-4; D unresolved. Germline CDR1 and CDR2: MDHEN and SYDVKM. Trimming removed 3 bases from V and 8 bases from J, with 7 bases in between. CDR3 length: 12 residues. The CDR3 here is CASSFRAEKLFF. The DNA for the CDR3 is TGTGCCAGCAGTTTTAGGGCGGAAAAACTGTTTTTT. Complete variable domain (other parts from reference TRBV28 and TRBJ1-4): DVKVTQSSRYLVKRTGEKVFLECVQDMDHENMFWYRQDPGLGLRLIYFSYDVKMKEKGDIPEGYSVSREKKERFSLILESASTNQTSMYLCASSFRAEKLFFGSGTQLSVL.

J is TRBJ1-1 and V is TRBV28; 7 positions match TRBD1. CDR3 length equals 13 residues. V was pared by 4 bases and J by 6 bases, with 5 bases of the junction left unmatched. Germline-derived CDR1 and CDR2 are MDHEN and SYDVKM. The DNA for the CDR3 is TGTGCCAGCAGTTCGGGACAGAAGGCTGAAGCTTTCTTT. As protein: CASSSGQKAEAFF.

The chain uses TRBV28 and TRBJ2-7; D perhaps matches TRBD2 (5 bases). From germline, CDR1 is MDHEN and CDR2 SYDVKM. The V end lost 5 bases, the J end lost 6 bases, and 17 bases lay between the germline ends. The CDR3 totals 14 residues. CDR3 sequence: CASSEPQRRPEQYF. DNA for the CDR3: TGTGCCAGCAGTGAACCGCAGCGGCGCCCCGAGCAGTACTTC.

The chain combines TRBV28 with TRBJ2-7; a possible D gene is TRBD2 (5 bases). Per the germline V gene, CDR1 is MDHEN and CDR2 is SYDVKM. V lost 0 bases and J lost 0, with 9 bases in between. The CDR3 loop spans 15 amino acids. This chain's CDR3 is CASSLWTGGSYEQYF. CDR3 sequence (DNA): TGTGCCAGCAGTTTATGGACTGGAGGCTCCTACGAGCAGTACTTC.

The V call is TRBV3-1, the J call TRBJ2-1; 8 bases align to TRBD2. Germline V gene data show CDR1 as LGHDT and CDR2 as YNNKEL (reference sequence). The J segment lost 2 bases and the V segment lost 3 bases, leaving 6 bases of the junction unmatched. The CDR3 totals 16 residues. The CDR3 spells CASSHGLAGTYNEQFF. As DNA, the CDR3 is TGTGCCAGCAGCCATGGACTAGCCGGGACCTACAATGAGCAGTTCTTC.

This clonotype was observed a few times. The chain links TRBV5-5 to TRBJ1-4; no clear D gene. The CDR3 spans 13 residues. CDR1 is SGHKS and CDR2 is YYEKEE in the germline V gene (reference sequence). With 6 bases removed from V and 2 bases from J, the gap between germline ends came to 8 bases. The CDR3 DNA follows: TGTGCCAGCAAGCTTGCGACTAATGAAAAACTGTTTTTT. Translated, it gives CASKLATNEKLFF.

V and J are TRBV20-1 and TRBJ2-1, with D possibly TRBD1 on 5 matching bases. The V gene's germline CDR1 is DFQATT and CDR2 SNEGSKA (reference sequence). The CDR3 spans 11 residues. The V end was cut by 5 bases, the J end by 7 bases, with 9 bases between. The CDR3 spells CSAERGNEQFF. CDR3 DNA sequence: TGCAGTGCTGAAAGGGGTAATGAGCAGTTCTTC.

V gene TRBV29-1 combines with J gene TRBJ1-1; D perhaps matches TRBD1 (5 bases). The CDR3 is 14 amino acids. Germline CDR1 and CDR2: SQVTM and ANQGSEA. V dropped 6 bases and J dropped 1 base, with 15 bases sitting between them. The chain's CDR3 is CSVHLVGGNTEAFF. In DNA form, the CDR3 reads TGCAGCGTCCACCTGGTCGGGGGGAACACTGAAGCTTTCTTT. The full variable domain, in which reference TRBV29-1 and TRBJ1-1 provide the parts outside the CDR3, is SAVISQKPSRDICQRGTSLTIQCQVDSQVTMMFWYRQQPGQSLTLIATANQGSEATYESGFVIDKFPISRPNLTFSTLTVSNMSPEDSSIYLCSVHLVGGNTEAFFGQGTRLTVV.